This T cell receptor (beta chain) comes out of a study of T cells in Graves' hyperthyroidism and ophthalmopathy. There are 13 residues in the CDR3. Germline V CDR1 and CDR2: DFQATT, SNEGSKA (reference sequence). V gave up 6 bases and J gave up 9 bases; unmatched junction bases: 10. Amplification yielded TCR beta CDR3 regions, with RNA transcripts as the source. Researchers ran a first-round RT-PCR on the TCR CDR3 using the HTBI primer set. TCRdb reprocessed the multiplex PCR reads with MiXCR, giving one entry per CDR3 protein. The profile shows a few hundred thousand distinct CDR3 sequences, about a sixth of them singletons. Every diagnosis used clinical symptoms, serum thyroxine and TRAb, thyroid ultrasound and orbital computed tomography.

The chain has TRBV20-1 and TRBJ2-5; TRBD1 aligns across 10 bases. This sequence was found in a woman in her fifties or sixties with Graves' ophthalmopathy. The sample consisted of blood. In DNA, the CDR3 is TGCAGTGCACGGGCCGCGGGGACAGGGGCCCAGTACTTC. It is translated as CSARAAGTGAQYF.